This T cell receptor (beta chain) was found in a study of T cells in Graves' hyperthyroidism and ophthalmopathy. Patients were excluded because of uncontrolled infection, other autoimmune disease, pregnancy or lactation. Diagnoses used clinical symptoms, serum thyroxine and TRAb, thyroid ultrasound and orbital computed tomography. This clonotype showed up many times. The antigen remains unidentified. From RNA transcripts, TCR beta CDR3 regions were amplified. The TCR CDR3 first-round RT-PCR relied on the HTBI primer set. TCRdb reprocessed the multiplex PCR reads via MiXCR and lists one record per CDR3 protein. The sample lists roughly 560,000 distinct CDR3 sequences; approximately 14% were seen once. Notes on the study in general: Most clonotypes that expanded in the thyroid above 0.001 also showed up in blood.

This CDR3 contains 15 residues. Germline V lookup: CDR1 SQVTM, CDR2 ANQGSEA. The V end was cut by 0 bases, the J end by 7 bases, with 15 bases between. This TCR derives from a woman in her thirties or forties with Graves' ophthalmopathy. The V and J genes are TRBV29-1 and TRBJ2-2; D might be TRBD1 (5 bases). The sample comprised blood. The CDR3 sequence: CSVEDARTSNGELFF. Written as DNA, the CDR3 is TGCAGCGTTGAAGATGCGAGGACATCTAACGGGGAGCTGTTTTTT.